The 27 T cell receptor beta chains below come from one sample, sequenced in a study of shared clonotypes between healthy human individuals. The table came from immunoSEQ multiplex PCR; TCRdb's copy has only in-frame clones and leaves some out. Of fewer than 600,000 clones listed, approximately 71% were seen once; the top ten hold 12%. Sequencing input: PBMCs. The receptor set was obtained from a woman aged 40 to 50 in good health. Some clones in this sample may be carry-over from other donors' samples.

J is TRBJ2-7 and V is TRBV2; 7 bases map to TRBD1. This CDR3 spans 13 amino acids. CDR1 SNHLY and CDR2 FYNNEI come from the germline V gene. Trimming at V came to 7 bases and at J to 3 bases, leaving 6 bases not matched to a gene. The CDR3 loop reads CASKRTGDYEQYF. CDR3 DNA: TGTGCCAGCAAGCGGACAGGTGACTACGAGCAGTACTTC.

V usage is TRBV28 and J usage is TRBJ1-3, with D uncertain. Germline CDR1 reads MDHEN; CDR2 reads SYDVKM. The CDR3 runs 17 residues. Trimming removed 3 bases from V and 3 bases from J, with 18 bases in between. The DNA for the CDR3 is TGTGCCAGCAGTTTGTTTGGTACATCCCTCTTTGGAAACACCATATATTTT. Encoded protein: CASSLFGTSLFGNTIYF. Together with reference TRBV28 and TRBJ1-3, the CDR3 gives the full variable domain: DVKVTQSSRYLVKRTGEKVFLECVQDMDHENMFWYRQDPGLGLRLIYFSYDVKMKEKGDIPEGYSVSREKKERFSLILESASTNQTSMYLCASSLFGTSLFGNTIYFGEGSWLTVV.

This rearrangement joins TRBV6-6 to TRBJ1-1, with 9 positions matching TRBD1. This CDR3 is built from 14 residues. From germline, CDR1 is MNHNY and CDR2 SVGAGI (reference sequence). J lost 5 bases, V lost 2 bases, and 3 bases had no gene match. The CDR3 region is CASSYAGTGTEAFF. For the CDR3, the DNA is TGTGCCAGCAGTTACGCAGGGACAGGGACTGAAGCTTTCTTT.

This clone came up a few times. This sequence joins TRBV30 and TRBJ2-7; D might be TRBD2 (6 bases). With 4 bases removed from V and 1 base from J, the gap between germline ends came to 11 bases. Germline V gene data show CDR1 as GTSNPN and CDR2 as SVGIG (reference sequence). CDR3 size: 13 residues. The CDR3 here is CAWTRRGSYEQYF. CDR3 sequence (DNA): TGTGCCTGGACTAGGCGGGGATCCTACGAGCAGTACTTC.

This sequence joins TRBV7-8 and TRBJ1-1, with a possible D match to TRBD1 (5 bases). From germline, CDR1 is SGHVS and CDR2 FQNEAQ. Trimming stripped 5 bases from V and 1 base from J, with 11 bases between. The CDR3 extends over 14 amino acids. The CDR3 DNA follows: TGTGCCAGCAGCGTTGGGACGGAGAACACTGAAGCTTTCTTT. Its translation is CASSVGTENTEAFF.

The chain couples TRBV4-3 to TRBJ2-6, with D perhaps TRBD2 (6 bases). Germline V gene lookup returns CDR1 LGHNA and CDR2 YSLEER. With 2 bases removed from V and 2 bases from J, the gap between germline ends came to 19 bases. The CDR3 contains 19 residues. CDR3 sequence reads: CASSQQPGTGLPGANVLTF. As DNA, the CDR3 is TGCGCCAGCAGCCAACAACCGGGGACCGGACTACCTGGGGCCAACGTCCTGACTTTC.

The chain couples TRBV4-1 to TRBJ2-2, with a possible D match to TRBD1 (6 bases). Germline CDR1 reads MGHRA; CDR2 reads YSYEKL. This CDR3 spans 16 amino acids. The germline V and J ends were trimmed by 4 bases and 6 bases, with 18 bases remaining between them. This chain's CDR3 is CASSRSPIDRSGELFF. CDR3 sequence (DNA): TGCGCCAGCAGCCGTTCTCCCATTGACAGGTCCGGGGAGCTGTTTTTT.

The gene calls are TRBV5-1 and TRBJ2-6; possibly TRBD1 or TRBD2 for D (5 bases each). Germline loops: CDR1 SGHRS, CDR2 YFSETQ. The CDR3 contains 17 residues. The V end was cut by 6 bases, the J end by 0 bases, with 16 bases between. The CDR3 coding sequence is TGCGCCAGCACCGAACGGGGCGGTTACTCTGGGGCCAACGTCCTGACTTTC. This gives the protein CASTERGGYSGANVLTF.

V is TRBV4-1 and J is TRBJ2-2, with D possibly being TRBD1 (6 bases). The CDR3 has 20 amino acids. Germline CDR1 is MGHRA and CDR2 is YSYEKL. V lost 2 bases and J 4 bases, leaving 26 bases between the germline ends. DNA of the CDR3: TGCGCCAGCAGCCAACGCTCCGGGACCCAGGGAAGGGGGACCACCGGGGAGCTGTTTTTT. Translation: CASSQRSGTQGRGTTGELFF.

The chain links TRBV10-3 to TRBJ2-7; 7 bases are a match to TRBD2. This CDR3 comprises 14 residues. CDR1 is ENHRY and CDR2 is SYGVKD in the germline V gene. J lost 0 bases, V lost 4 bases, and 3 bases had no gene match. CDR3 amino acids: CAISGGGSSYEQYF. The DNA for the CDR3 is TGTGCCATCAGTGGCGGCGGGAGCTCCTACGAGCAGTACTTC.

The CDR3 here is CASSAGAQGGELFF. CDR3 bases: TGTGCCAGCAGTGCGGGGGCGCAGGGCGGGGAGCTGTTTTTT. This chain uses TRBV2 with TRBJ2-2, with D tentatively TRBD1 or TRBD2 (6 bases each). From germline, CDR1 is SNHLY and CDR2 FYNNEI. V was shortened by 4 bases and J by 7 bases, with 13 bases between the two germline ends. The CDR3 loop spans 14 amino acids.

The chain carries TRBV5-1 and TRBJ1-5; no clear D. Germline V lookup: CDR1 SGHRS, CDR2 YFSETQ. The CDR3 sequence is 14 residues long. V dropped 0 bases and J dropped 11 bases, with 15 bases sitting between them. The CDR3 DNA reads as TGCGCCAGCAGCTTGGATGGACCATTCACGACCCAGCATTTT. Translated, it gives CASSLDGPFTTQHF.

This chain connects TRBV15 to TRBJ2-5; D may match TRBD1 or TRBD2 (7 bases each). V lost 6 bases and J lost 5, with 13 bases in between. Germline V CDR1 and CDR2: LNHNV, YYDKDF (reference sequence). The CDR3 runs to 13 residues. The chain's CDR3 is CATSFQGGETQYF. Here the CDR3 DNA reads TGTGCCACCAGTTTCCAGGGGGGGGAGACCCAGTACTTC.

The chain uses TRBV19 and TRBJ1-5; 7 nucleotides align to TRBD1. V trimming: 3 bases; J trimming: 2 bases; junction bases outside the gene matches: 10. Germline CDR1 and CDR2: LNHDA and SQIVND (reference sequence). CDR3 length: 17 amino acids. CDR3 residues: CASSMDPARGGNQPQHF. DNA for the CDR3: TGTGCCAGTAGTATGGATCCCGCCAGGGGGGGCAATCAGCCCCAGCATTTT.

This clone was counted a few times. The chain joins TRBV6-1 to TRBJ1-1; 7 bases are a match to TRBD1. V lost 7 bases and J lost 3; bases outside the gene matches: 8. Per germline, CDR1 MNHNS and CDR2 SASEGT. The CDR3 runs to 14 residues. CDR3: CASIKTGLDTEAFF. The CDR3 nucleotides read TGTGCCAGCATTAAGACAGGGTTGGACACTGAAGCTTTCTTT.

The rearrangement links TRBV6-1 to TRBJ2-7; 7 bases agree with TRBD1. Germline-derived CDR1 and CDR2 are MNHNS and SASEGT. V trimming: 3 bases; J trimming: 0 bases; junction bases outside the gene matches: 5. There are 15 residues in the CDR3. The DNA of the CDR3 is TGTGCCAGCAGTGATGAGGGGGCAGGCTCCTACGAGCAGTACTTC. Translating gives CASSDEGAGSYEQYF.

Points on this clone: A much larger clonotype is one base distant, so this may be a read error. The chain has TRBV5-6 and TRBJ2-2; no definite D call. Germline CDR1 reads SGHDT; CDR2 reads YYEEEE. Trimming took 0 bases from V and 1 from J, leaving 10 bases between them. CDR3 length: 16 amino acids. As DNA, the CDR3 is TGTGCCAGCAGCTTGGGTCCGAAAGTGAACACCGGGGAGCTGTTTTTT. Amino acids: CASSLGPKVNTGELFF.

The rearrangement joins TRBV4-3 to TRBJ2-7, with D possibly matching TRBD2 (6 bases). The CDR3 spans 16 residues. Trimming shortened V by 0 bases and J by 0 bases, and 12 bases separated the two germline ends. Germline assignment: CDR1 LGHNA and CDR2 YSLEER. This chain's CDR3 is CASSQELTGVSYEQYF. The CDR3 DNA follows: TGCGCCAGCAGCCAAGAATTAACGGGAGTCTCCTACGAGCAGTACTTC.

The CDR3 is CASSADSGIGVEQYF. The CDR3 DNA follows: TGTGCCAGCAGTGCCGATAGCGGGATTGGTGTCGAGCAGTACTTC. This chain links TRBV6-4 with TRBJ2-7, with TRBD2 matching over 8 bases. Unmatched junction bases numbered 11, after V lost 4 bases and J lost 6 bases. Germline CDR1 and CDR2: MRHNA and SNTAGT. The CDR3 has 15 residues.

This clone was recorded only once. The rearrangement uses TRBV5-6 and TRBJ2-3, with 10 bases that match TRBD2. The CDR3 totals 15 residues. CDR1 is SGHDT, CDR2 YYEEEE, per germline. V lost 10 bases and J lost 6; bases outside the gene matches: 14. CDR3 amino acids: CACRTSGTAPDTQYF. The CDR3 DNA is TGTGCCTGCCGAACTAGCGGGACGGCCCCGGATACGCAGTATTTT. The whole variable domain, filled in from reference TRBV5-6 and TRBJ2-3, reads DAGVTQSPTHLIKTRGQQVTLRCSPKSGHDTVSWYQQALGQGPQFIFQYYEEEERQRGNFPDRFSGHQFPNYSSELNVNALLLGDSALYLCACRTSGTAPDTQYFGPGTRLTVL.

The CDR3 here is CSVYLAGGPSYEQYF. The CDR3 DNA is TGCAGCGTTTATCTAGCGGGAGGGCCGTCCTACGAGCAGTACTTC. The genes are TRBV29-1 and TRBJ2-7, with 12 nucleotides matching TRBD2. This CDR3 comprises 15 residues. V was clipped by 5 bases and J by 1 base; unmatched bases: 6. Germline V lookup: CDR1 SQVTM, CDR2 ANQGSEA.

This chain links TRBV28 with TRBJ2-7; possibly TRBD1 or TRBD2 for D (6 bases each). V was shortened by 7 bases and J by 7 bases, with 14 bases between the two germline ends. This CDR3 region has 12 residues. Germline V CDR1 and CDR2: MDHEN, SYDVKM. The CDR3 bases are TGTGCCAGCACCCCCCTAGGGGGGGAGCAGTACTTC. It specifies CASTPLGGEQYF.

This clone was observed at least ten times. The chain couples TRBV5-1 to TRBJ2-7; no definite D call. This CDR3 comprises 13 residues. CDR1 SGHRS and CDR2 YFSETQ come from the germline V gene. Trimming cost V 2 bases and J 2 bases, with 8 bases left between them. The CDR3 loop is CASSFSSTYEQYF. For the CDR3, the DNA is TGCGCCAGCAGCTTTAGCTCGACCTACGAGCAGTACTTC.

This sequence joins TRBV10-3 and TRBJ1-2; D might be TRBD1 (6 bases). Between the trimmed V and J ends, which lost 7 bases and 1 base, there was a span of 25 bases. Germline V gene lookup returns CDR1 ENHRY and CDR2 SYGVKD. The CDR3 contains 18 residues. Here the CDR3 reads CAITESVGGRYSNYGYTF. Here the CDR3 DNA reads TGTGCCATCACCGAGAGTGTAGGGGGAAGATACAGTAACTATGGCTACACCTTC.

The CDR3 DNA follows: TGTGCCAGCAGCTTGGGACAGGGTAGCAATCAGCCCCAGCATTTT. Translated: CASSLGQGSNQPQHF. V usage is TRBV5-6 and J usage is TRBJ1-5; 7 bases line up with TRBD1. The CDR3 length is 15 residues. Germline-derived CDR1 and CDR2 are SGHDT and YYEEEE. V trimming: 0 bases; J trimming: 0 bases; junction bases outside the gene matches: 0.

The V and J genes are TRBV25-1 and TRBJ2-5; 11 nucleotides agree with TRBD2. The CDR3 is 16 amino acids. J gave up 5 bases and V 3 bases, and 8 bases lay outside the gene matches. Germline V lookup: CDR1 MGHDK, CDR2 SYGVNS. The CDR3 spells CASSDGIAGGGETQYF. CDR3 sequence (DNA): TGTGCCAGCAGTGACGGGATAGCGGGAGGGGGCGAGACCCAGTACTTC.

V and J are TRBV9 and TRBJ1-5; unclear D gene. Germline CDR1 reads SGDLS; CDR2 reads YYNGEE. The CDR3 contains 13 residues. V lost 3 bases to trimming and J lost 2 bases, with 6 bases between them. CDR3 sequence: CASSALGNQPQHF. CDR3 coding DNA: TGTGCCAGCAGCGCACTTGGCAATCAGCCCCAGCATTTT.